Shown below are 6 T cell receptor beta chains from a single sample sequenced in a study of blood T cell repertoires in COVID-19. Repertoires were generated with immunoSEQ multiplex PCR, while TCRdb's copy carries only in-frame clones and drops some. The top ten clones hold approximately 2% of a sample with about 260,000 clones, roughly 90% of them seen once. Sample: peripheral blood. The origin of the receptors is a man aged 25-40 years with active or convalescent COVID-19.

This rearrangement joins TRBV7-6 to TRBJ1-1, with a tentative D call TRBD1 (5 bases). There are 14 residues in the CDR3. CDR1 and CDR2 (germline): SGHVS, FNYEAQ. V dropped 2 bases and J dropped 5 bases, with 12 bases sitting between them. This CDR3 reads CASSLQGLGTEAFF. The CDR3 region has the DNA TGTGCCAGCAGCTTACAGGGTTTGGGGACTGAAGCTTTCTTT.

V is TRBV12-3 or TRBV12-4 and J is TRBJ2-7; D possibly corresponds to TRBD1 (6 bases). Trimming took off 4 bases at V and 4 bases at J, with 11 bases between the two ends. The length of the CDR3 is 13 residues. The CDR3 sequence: CASSSDRRYEQYF. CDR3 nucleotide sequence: TGTGCCAGCAGTTCAGACAGGAGATACGAGCAGTACTTC.

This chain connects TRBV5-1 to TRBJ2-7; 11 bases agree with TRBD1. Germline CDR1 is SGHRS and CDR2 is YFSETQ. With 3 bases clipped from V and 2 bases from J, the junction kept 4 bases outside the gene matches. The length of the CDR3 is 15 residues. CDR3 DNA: TGCGCCAGCAGCTCGGGACAGGGGGTGACCTACGAGCAGTACTTC. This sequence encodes CASSSGQGVTYEQYF.

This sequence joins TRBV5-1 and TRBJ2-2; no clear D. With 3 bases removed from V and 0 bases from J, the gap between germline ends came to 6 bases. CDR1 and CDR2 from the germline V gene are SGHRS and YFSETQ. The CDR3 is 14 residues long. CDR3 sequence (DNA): TGCGCCAGCAGCTCAACACCGAACACCGGGGAGCTGTTTTTT. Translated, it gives CASSSTPNTGELFF.

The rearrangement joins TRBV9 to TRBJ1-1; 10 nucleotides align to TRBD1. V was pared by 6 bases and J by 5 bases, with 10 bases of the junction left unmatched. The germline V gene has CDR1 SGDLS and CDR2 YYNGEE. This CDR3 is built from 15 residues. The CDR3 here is CASTPSGQGVTEAFF. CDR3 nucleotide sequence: TGTGCCAGCACCCCATCCGGACAGGGGGTAACTGAAGCTTTCTTT.

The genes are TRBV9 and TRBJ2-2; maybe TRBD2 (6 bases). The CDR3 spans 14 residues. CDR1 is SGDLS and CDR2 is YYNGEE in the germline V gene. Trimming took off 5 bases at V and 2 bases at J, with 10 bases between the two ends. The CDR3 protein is CASSRDSNTGELFF. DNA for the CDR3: TGTGCCAGCAGTCGGGACTCTAACACCGGGGAGCTGTTTTTT. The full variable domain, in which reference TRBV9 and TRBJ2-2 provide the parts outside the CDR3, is DSGVTQTPKHLITATGQRVTLRCSPRSGDLSVYWYQQSLDQGLQFLIQYYNGEERAKGNILERFSAQQFPDLHSELNLSSLELGDSALYFCASSRDSNTGELFFGEGSRLTVL.